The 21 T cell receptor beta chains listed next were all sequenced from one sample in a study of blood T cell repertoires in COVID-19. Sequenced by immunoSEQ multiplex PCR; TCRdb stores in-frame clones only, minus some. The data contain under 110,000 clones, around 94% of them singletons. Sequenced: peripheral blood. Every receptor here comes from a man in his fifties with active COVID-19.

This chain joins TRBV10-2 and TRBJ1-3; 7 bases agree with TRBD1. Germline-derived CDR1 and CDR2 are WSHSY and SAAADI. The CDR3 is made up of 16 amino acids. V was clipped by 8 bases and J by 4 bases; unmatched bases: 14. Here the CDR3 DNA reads TGCGCCAGCGGACTAATCTCACAGGGGAAAGGAAACACCATATATTTT. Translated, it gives CASGLISQGKGNTIYF.

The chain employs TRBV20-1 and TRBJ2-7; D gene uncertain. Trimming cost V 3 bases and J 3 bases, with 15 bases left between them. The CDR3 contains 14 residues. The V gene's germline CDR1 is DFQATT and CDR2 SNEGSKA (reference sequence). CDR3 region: CSASAGWARYEQYF. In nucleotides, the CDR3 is TGCAGTGCTAGTGCTGGTTGGGCGCGCTACGAGCAGTACTTC.

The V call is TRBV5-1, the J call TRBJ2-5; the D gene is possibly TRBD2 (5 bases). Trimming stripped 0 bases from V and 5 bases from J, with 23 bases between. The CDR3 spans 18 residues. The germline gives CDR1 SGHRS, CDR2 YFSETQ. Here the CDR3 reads CASSLDSPVEGPQETQYF. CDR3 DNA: TGCGCCAGCAGCTTGGACTCCCCGGTTGAGGGCCCTCAGGAGACCCAGTACTTC.

This CDR3 is CASSTLAGNVGEQYF. CDR3 nucleotides: TGTGCCAGCAGTACTCTAGCGGGTAATGTCGGCGAGCAGTACTTC. This chain links TRBV6-5 with TRBJ2-7, with 8 bases fitting TRBD2. This CDR3 has 15 amino acids. In germline, CDR1 is MNHEY, CDR2 SVGAGI. After removal of 5 bases from V and 6 bases from J, the junction contained 12 bases not matched to a gene.

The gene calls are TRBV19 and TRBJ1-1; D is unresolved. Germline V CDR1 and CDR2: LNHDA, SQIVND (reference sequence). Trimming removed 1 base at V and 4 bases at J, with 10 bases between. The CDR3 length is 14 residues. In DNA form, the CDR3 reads TGTGCCAGTAGTATAGTTTCCGGTGGCACTGAAGCTTTCTTT. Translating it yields CASSIVSGGTEAFF.

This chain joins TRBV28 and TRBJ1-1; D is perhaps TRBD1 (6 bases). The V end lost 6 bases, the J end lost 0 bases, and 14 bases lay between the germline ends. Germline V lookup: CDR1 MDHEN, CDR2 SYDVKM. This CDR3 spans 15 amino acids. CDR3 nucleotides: TGTGCCAGCAGCCTCACCACAGGGATGAACACTGAAGCTTTCTTT. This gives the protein CASSLTTGMNTEAFF.

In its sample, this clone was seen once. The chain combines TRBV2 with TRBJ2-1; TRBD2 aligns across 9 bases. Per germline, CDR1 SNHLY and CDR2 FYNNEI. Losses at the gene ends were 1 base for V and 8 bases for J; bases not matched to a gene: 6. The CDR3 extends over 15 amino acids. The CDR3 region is CASSEELAGGYEQFF. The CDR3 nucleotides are TGTGCCAGCAGTGAAGAACTAGCGGGTGGGTATGAGCAGTTCTTC.

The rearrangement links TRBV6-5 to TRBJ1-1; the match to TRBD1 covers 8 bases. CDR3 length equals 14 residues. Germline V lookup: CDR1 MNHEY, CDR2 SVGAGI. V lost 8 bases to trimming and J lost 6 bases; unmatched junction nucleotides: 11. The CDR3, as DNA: TGTGCCAGCGTGAAGAGACAGGGGTTGTCTGAAGCTTTCTTT. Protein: CASVKRQGLSEAFF.

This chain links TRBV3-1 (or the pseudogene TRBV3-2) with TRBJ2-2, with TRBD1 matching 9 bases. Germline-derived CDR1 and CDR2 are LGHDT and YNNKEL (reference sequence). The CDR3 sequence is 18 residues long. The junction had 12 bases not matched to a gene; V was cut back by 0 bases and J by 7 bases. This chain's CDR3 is CASSQEDRGPLGGGELFF. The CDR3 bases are TGTGCCAGCAGCCAAGAGGACAGGGGACCCCTAGGTGGCGGGGAGCTGTTTTTT.

This CDR3 reads CASKGQGPLTNYGYTF. In DNA, the CDR3 is TGTGCCAGCAAGGGACAGGGCCCCTTGACTAACTATGGCTACACCTTC. The chain has TRBV28 and TRBJ1-2; 9 bases are a match to TRBD1. Germline assignment: CDR1 MDHEN and CDR2 SYDVKM. This CDR3 spans 16 amino acids. Trimming cost V 7 bases and J 0 bases; bases outside gene matches: 9.

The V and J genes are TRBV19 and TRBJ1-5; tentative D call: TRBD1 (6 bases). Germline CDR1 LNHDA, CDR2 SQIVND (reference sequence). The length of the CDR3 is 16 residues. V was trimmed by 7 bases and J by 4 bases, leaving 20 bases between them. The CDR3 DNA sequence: TGTGCCAGTACGGACAGTCGTAACAGAAGGAATCAGCCCCAGCATTTT. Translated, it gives CASTDSRNRRNQPQHF.

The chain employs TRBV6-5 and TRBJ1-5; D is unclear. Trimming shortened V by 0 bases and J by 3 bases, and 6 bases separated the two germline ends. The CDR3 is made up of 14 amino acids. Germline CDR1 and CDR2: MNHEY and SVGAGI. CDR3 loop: CASSYSELNQPQHF. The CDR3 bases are TGTGCCAGCAGTTACTCTGAGCTCAATCAGCCCCAGCATTTT.

CDR3 amino acids: CASSEPGDNEQFF. DNA of the CDR3: TGTGCCAGCAGTGAGCCCGGGGACAATGAGCAGTTCTTC. The chain links TRBV25-1 to TRBJ2-1; weak D call: TRBD2 (5 bases). The CDR3 length is 13 residues. The ends were cut back, 3 bases at V and 5 bases at J, with 8 bases in the middle. The germline CDR1 and CDR2 sequences are MGHDK and SYGVNS.

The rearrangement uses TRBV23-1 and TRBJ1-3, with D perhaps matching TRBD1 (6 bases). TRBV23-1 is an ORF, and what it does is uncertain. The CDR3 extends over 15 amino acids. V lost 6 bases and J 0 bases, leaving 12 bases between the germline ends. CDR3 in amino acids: CASRPDRPSGNTIYF. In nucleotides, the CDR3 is TGCGCCAGCAGGCCGGACAGACCCTCTGGAAACACCATATATTTT.

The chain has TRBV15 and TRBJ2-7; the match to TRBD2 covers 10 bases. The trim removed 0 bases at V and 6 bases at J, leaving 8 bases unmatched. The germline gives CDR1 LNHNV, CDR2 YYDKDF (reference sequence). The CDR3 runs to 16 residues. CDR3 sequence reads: CATSRDKLAGESEQYF. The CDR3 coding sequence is TGTGCCACCAGCAGAGATAAGCTAGCGGGAGAGTCCGAGCAGTACTTC.

CDR3 nucleotide sequence: TGTGCCAGCAGCCCGGCGACTAGCGGGAGATGGGCAGATACGCAGTATTTT. Residues: CASSPATSGRWADTQYF. V gene TRBV7-3 combines with J gene TRBJ2-3; TRBD2 matches 12 bases. Germline V gene lookup returns CDR1 SGHTA and CDR2 FQGTGA. The junction had 10 bases not matched to a gene; V was cut back by 5 bases and J by 4 bases. CDR3 length equals 17 residues.

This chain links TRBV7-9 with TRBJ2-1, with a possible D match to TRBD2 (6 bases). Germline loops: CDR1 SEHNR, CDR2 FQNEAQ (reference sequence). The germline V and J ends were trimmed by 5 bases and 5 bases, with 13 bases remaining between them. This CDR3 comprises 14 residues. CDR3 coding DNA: TGTGCCAGCAGCGAAGGACTAATCAACAATGAGCAGTTCTTC. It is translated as CASSEGLINNEQFF.

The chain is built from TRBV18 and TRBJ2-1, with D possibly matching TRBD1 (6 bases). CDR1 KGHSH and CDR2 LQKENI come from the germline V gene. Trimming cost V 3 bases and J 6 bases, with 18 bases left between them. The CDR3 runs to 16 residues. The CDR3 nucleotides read TGTGCCAGCTCACCCGACAGGTCGTTATTGGGCAATGAGCAGTTCTTC. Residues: CASSPDRSLLGNEQFF.

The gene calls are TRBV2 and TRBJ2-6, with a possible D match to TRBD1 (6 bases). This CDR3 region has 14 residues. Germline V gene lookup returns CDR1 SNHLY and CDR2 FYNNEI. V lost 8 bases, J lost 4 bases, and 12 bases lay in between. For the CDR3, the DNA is TGTGCCAGCCACAGGGTCTCAGGGGCCAACGTCCTGACTTTC. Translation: CASHRVSGANVLTF.

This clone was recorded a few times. The CDR3 DNA reads TGTGCCTGGAGCCAAACAGGGGGCACTGAAGCTTTCTTT. Protein sequence: CAWSQTGGTEAFF. V usage is TRBV30 and J usage is TRBJ1-1; 8 bases map to TRBD1. The V gene end was trimmed by 3 bases and the J gene end by 4 bases; junction bases not matched to a gene: 4. From germline, CDR1 is GTSNPN and CDR2 SVGIG (reference sequence). The CDR3 has 13 amino acids.

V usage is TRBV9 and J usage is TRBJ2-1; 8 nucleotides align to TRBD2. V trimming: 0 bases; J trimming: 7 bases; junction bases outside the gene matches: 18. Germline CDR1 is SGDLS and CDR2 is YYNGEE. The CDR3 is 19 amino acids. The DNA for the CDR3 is TGTGCCAGCAGCGTAGCGGGGGACGGGACTAGTGTTGCGGGGAATGAGCAGTTCTTC. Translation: CASSVAGDGTSVAGNEQFF.